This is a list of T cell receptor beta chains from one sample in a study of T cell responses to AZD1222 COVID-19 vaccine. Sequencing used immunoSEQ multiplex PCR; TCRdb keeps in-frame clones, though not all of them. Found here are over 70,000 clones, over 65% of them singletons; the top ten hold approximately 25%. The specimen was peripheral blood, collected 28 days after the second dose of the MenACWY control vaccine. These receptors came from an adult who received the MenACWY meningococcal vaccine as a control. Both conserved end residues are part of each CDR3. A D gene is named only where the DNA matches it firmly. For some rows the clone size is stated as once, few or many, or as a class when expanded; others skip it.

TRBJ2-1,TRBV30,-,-,CAWGPTGQEQFF,TGTGCCTGGGGACCAACAGGGCAGGAGCAGTTCTTC
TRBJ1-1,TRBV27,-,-,CASSLKGLGSLANTEAFF,TGTGCCAGCAGTTTAAAAGGCCTGGGGTCCCTGGCGAACACTGAAGCTTTCTTT
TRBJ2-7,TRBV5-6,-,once,CASSLGSASYEQYF,TGTGCCAGCAGCTTGGGGAGTGCCTCCTACGAGCAGTACTTC
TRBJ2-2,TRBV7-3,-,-,CASSPTNTGELFF,TGTGCCAGCAGCCCCACGAACACCGGGGAGCTGTTTTTT
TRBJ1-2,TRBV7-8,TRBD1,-,CASSTRTGGGYTF,TGTGCCAGCAGCACCCGGACAGGGGGCGGCTACACCTTC
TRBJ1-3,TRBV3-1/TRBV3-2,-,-,CASSQEEYWGRKVVYF,TGTGCCAGCAGCCAAGAGGAATATTGGGGCCGAAAGGTGGTATATTTT
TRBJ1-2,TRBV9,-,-,CASYRAGTF,TGTGCCAGTTACAGGGCTGGCACCTTC
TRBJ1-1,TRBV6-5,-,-,CATATVMNTEAFF,TGTGCCACCGCGACAGTGATGAACACTGAAGCTTTCTTT
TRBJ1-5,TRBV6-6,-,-,CASSSRDMWNQPQHF,TGTGCCAGCAGTTCCCGGGACATGTGGAATCAGCCCCAGCATTTT
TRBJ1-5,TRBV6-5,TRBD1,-,CASSTGQGRNQPQHF,TGTGCCAGCAGTACCGGACAGGGGCGTAATCAGCCCCAGCATTTT
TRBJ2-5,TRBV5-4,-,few,CASSLIPRETQYF,TGTGCCAGCAGCTTGATCCCCCGGGAGACCCAGTACTTC
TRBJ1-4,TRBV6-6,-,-,CASSYYGRGDEKLFF,TGTGCCAGCAGTTACTACGGCAGGGGTGATGAAAAACTGTTTTTT
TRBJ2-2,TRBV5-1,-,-,CASSSGNTGELFF,TGCGCCAGCAGCAGTGGGAACACCGGGGAGCTGTTTTTT
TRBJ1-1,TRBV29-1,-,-,CSARDRGTEAFF,TGCAGCGCTAGGGACCGGGGAACTGAAGCTTTCTTT
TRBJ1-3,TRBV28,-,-,CASSYRGLSGNTIYF,TGTGCCAGCAGTTATCGGGGACTCTCTGGAAACACCATATATTTT
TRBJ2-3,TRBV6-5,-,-,CASKASFVGDTQYF,TGTGCCAGCAAAGCTAGCTTCGTCGGAGATACGCAGTATTTT
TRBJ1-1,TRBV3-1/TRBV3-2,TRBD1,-,CASSGRDRGRWSTEAFF,TGTGCCAGCAGCGGCCGGGACAGGGGGCGATGGAGCACTGAAGCTTTCTTT
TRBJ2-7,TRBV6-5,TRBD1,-,CASSLEGTGSYEQYF,TGTGCCAGCTCCCTAGAAGGGACAGGGAGCTACGAGCAGTACTTC
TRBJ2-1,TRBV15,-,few,CATSRDGGNNEQFF,TGTGCCACCAGCAGAGATGGGGGAAACAATGAGCAGTTCTTC
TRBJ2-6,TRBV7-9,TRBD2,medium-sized,CASSLAGRGSSGANVLTF,TGTGCCAGCAGCTTAGCGGGGAGGGGAAGCTCTGGGGCCAACGTCCTGACTTTC
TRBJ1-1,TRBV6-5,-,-,CASSYSRAAMNTEAFF,TGTGCCAGCAGTTACTCCAGGGCAGCAATGAACACTGAAGCTTTCTTT
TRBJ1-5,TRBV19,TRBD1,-,CASSNTGGGAGQPQHF,TGTGCCAGTAGTAACACTGGAGGGGGCGCGGGGCAGCCCCAGCATTTT
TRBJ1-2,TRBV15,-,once,CATSRDSGYGYTF,TGTGCCACCAGCAGAGATTCGGGCTATGGCTACACCTTC
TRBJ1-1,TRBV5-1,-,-,CASSITGRDLNTEAFF,TGCGCCAGCAGCATTACAGGGAGGGACTTGAACACTGAAGCTTTCTTT